These 4 T cell receptor beta chains came from one sample sequenced in a study of T-cell reconstitution after alpha-beta-depleted transplantation in children. Unique molecular identifiers were incorporated when the TCRbeta library was constructed. Each CDR3 protein gets one entry after TCRdb re-called the PCR reads with MiXCR. The table lists hundreds of thousands of distinct CDR3 sequences, around a sixth of them singletons. This specimen was PBMCs from the stem cell graft donor, taken from the stem cell graft. These receptors were obtained from a human donor who donated a stem cell graft to a child with acute myeloid leukemia.

This clonotype was counted a few times. V and J are TRBV15 and TRBJ2-5; perhaps TRBD1 as D (5 bases). V was clipped by 5 bases and J by 2 bases, with 15 bases between them. From germline, CDR1 is LNHNV and CDR2 YYDKDF (reference sequence). The CDR3 is 15 amino acids. In DNA, the CDR3 is TGTGCCACCAGCGAAAGCAGGGCGTTACAAGAGACCCAGTACTTC. Its translation: CATSESRALQETQYF.

This clonotype was seen a handful of times. V gene TRBV11-2 combines with J gene TRBJ2-2; 12 bases line up with TRBD2. Germline assignment: CDR1 SGHAT and CDR2 FQNNGV. With 5 bases clipped from V and 7 bases from J, the junction kept 14 bases outside the gene matches. The CDR3 is made up of 18 amino acids. CDR3 in DNA: TGTGCCAGCAGCCTCCGACTAGCGGGGGCCCCTTTAGGCGGGGAGCTGTTTTTT. This sequence encodes CASSLRLAGAPLGGELFF.

Ten or more counts support this clonotype. V and J are TRBV29-1 and TRBJ2-3; 7 nucleotides line up with TRBD2. V shed 6 bases, J shed 0 bases, and the junction held 6 bases outside the gene matches. CDR1 is SQVTM, CDR2 ANQGSEA, per germline. The CDR3 sequence is 14 residues long. The CDR3, as DNA: TGCAGCGTCCCCGACGGGGGGAGCACAGATACGCAGTATTTT. This sequence encodes CSVPDGGSTDTQYF.

This clonotype came up a few times. The chain uses TRBV5-1 and TRBJ2-2; D gene uncertain. The CDR3 spans 13 residues. Germline V gene lookup returns CDR1 SGHRS and CDR2 YFSETQ. Trimming shortened V by 1 base and J by 5 bases, and 6 bases separated the two germline ends. CDR3 in DNA: TGCGCCAGCAGCTTGCTCCAAACCGGGGAGCTGTTTTTT. Translation gives CASSLLQTGELFF.